A selection of T cell receptor beta chains follows, all from one sample in a study of T cell changes during pregnancy in multiple sclerosis. Generated by immunoSEQ multiplex PCR, the TCRdb table keeps only in-frame clones and is missing some. The sample holds around 42,000 clones, 92% seen once. The sample was CD4+ T cells from peripheral blood mononuclear cells, taken in the third trimester of pregnancy. Receptor source: a female donor with multiple sclerosis, enrolled in a pregnancy study. Each CDR3 is given with its conserved first and last residue. The D gene is left open where the match is weak. A clone size is listed for some rows: how often the clone was seen (once, few, many), or a class if it is expanded.

v_gene	d_gene	j_gene	abundance	CDR3aa
TRBV29-1	TRBD1	TRBJ1-2	.	CSVEETGAGGYTF
TRBV19	.	TRBJ2-7	once	CASSRDSHEQYF
TRBV5-5	TRBD1	TRBJ1-1	.	CASSSTWTGGTEAFF
TRBV7-3	TRBD2	TRBJ2-7	.	CASSLQPGLPLEQYF
TRBV10-3	TRBD1	TRBJ2-1	.	CAISRGQRYSSSYNEQFF
TRBV7-2	.	TRBJ1-1	.	CASSYDGTGGYTEAFF
TRBV7-2	.	TRBJ2-5	.	CASNREWTVQETQYF
TRBV4-2	.	TRBJ2-1	once	CASSQAAGVAELNEQFF
TRBV28	TRBD2	TRBJ2-2	.	CASSPAGGRGNTGELFF
TRBV6-1	.	TRBJ1-2	.	CASSERLADYGYTF
TRBV7-2	TRBD1	TRBJ2-7	.	CASSLSGTGTYHEQYF
TRBV6-5	TRBD1	TRBJ1-2	.	CASSSGQAIYGYTF
TRBV5-1	.	TRBJ2-1	.	CASSYGGQSSYNEQFF
TRBV27	TRBD2	TRBJ2-7	.	CASRREGWYEQYF
TRBV2	.	TRBJ2-1	.	CASSEATTRGNEQFF
TRBV11-2	TRBD2	TRBJ2-5	.	CASSQPGLAHQETQYF
TRBV5-1	TRBD1	TRBJ1-1	.	CASSGQGGEAFF
TRBV2	TRBD2	TRBJ2-2	.	CASRPRTSGDTGELFF
TRBV29-1	TRBD1	TRBJ1-2	few	CSVQGQNYGYTF
TRBV4-2	TRBD2	TRBJ2-7	.	CASSQGSPASGGNYEQYF
TRBV5-1	TRBD2	TRBJ2-6	.	CASSPRGLAGGPGGANVLTF
TRBV2	TRBD1	TRBJ2-6	.	CASRGDRGLSSGANVLTF
TRBV7-9	TRBD1	TRBJ2-1	.	CASSPGNRGHNNEQFF
TRBV29-1	.	TRBJ2-1	.	CSVNRVNEQFF
TRBV30	TRBD1	TRBJ1-1	.	CAWDDRDREAFF
TRBV7-9	TRBD1	TRBJ2-1	.	CASSSQGDEQFF
TRBV6-5	.	TRBJ1-5	.	CASSQGFNSIQPQHF
TRBV5-1	.	TRBJ2-3	once	CASSLGWERRADTQYF
TRBV5-4	TRBD2	TRBJ2-5	.	CASSGGLASQETQYF
TRBV5-4	.	TRBJ2-5	.	CASSFAGSGPETQYF
TRBV4-2	TRBD1	TRBJ1-2	.	CASSQDGTGNAKGYTF
TRBV7-2	TRBD2	TRBJ2-7	.	CASSLSVVAGATYEQYF
TRBV5-6	.	TRBJ1-4	once	CASSFNLLNEKLFF
TRBV10-3	.	TRBJ1-2	.	CASRGFLYGYTF
TRBV7-9	.	TRBJ1-2	.	CASSLALTSRVGYTF
TRBV5-6	TRBD1	TRBJ2-5	.	CASSLAQGARETQYF
TRBV25-1	TRBD1	TRBJ2-7	.	CASSGTGPIYEQYF
TRBV6-6	.	TRBJ1-1	.	CASSYSRGGANTEAFF
TRBV2	TRBD2	TRBJ2-3	few	CASSGGTSGRGTDTQYF
TRBV11-2	TRBD2	TRBJ2-1	.	CASSLGVGRRAYNEQFF
TRBV5-1	.	TRBJ1-1	.	CASSLGRGGGGVTEAFF
TRBV6-1	TRBD1	TRBJ1-1	.	CASSDRGQGATEAFF
TRBV7-6	.	TRBJ1-4	.	CASSPTGQINEKLFF
TRBV4-1	TRBD2	TRBJ2-2	.	CASSQVAGGRTGELFF
TRBV2	.	TRBJ1-5	.	CASREAYSNQPQHF
TRBV18	.	TRBJ2-1	.	CASSPRESSYNEQFF
TRBV5-1	.	TRBJ2-5	.	CASSLGLSRETQYF
TRBV7-3	.	TRBJ2-1	.	CASSLIGTSFYNEQFF
TRBV5-3	TRBD2	TRBJ2-1	.	CARSLVPRERYNEQFF
TRBV10-3	TRBD1	TRBJ1-1	.	CAIRGQGGDTEAFF
TRBV7-3	TRBD2	TRBJ2-5	.	CASSSTAGVQETQYF
TRBV30	.	TRBJ2-5	once	CAWSVSSHQETQYF
TRBV28	TRBD1	TRBJ1-1	.	CASSPPGQGGTEAFF
TRBV14	.	TRBJ2-1	few	CASSQDITGRDEQFF
TRBV7-3	.	TRBJ1-5	.	CASDSRDTERQPQHF
TRBV6-6	.	TRBJ2-7	.	CASSYSSVRLSYEQYF
TRBV6-4	TRBD2	TRBJ2-1	.	CASSRTSGINEQFF
TRBV18	TRBD2	TRBJ2-3	.	CASSPQNGRTDTQYF
TRBV18	TRBD2	TRBJ2-7	.	CASSPPSGNYEQYF